This record concerns one TCR beta chain sequence. What this receptor recognizes is not known. Per-base qualities were not stored, and no clone one base away is much larger. A second Seattle source provided samples from volunteer blood donors who had recovered from COVID-19. Each collaborating institution followed its own protocols to collect whole blood in K2EDTA tubes. Collaborator samples were shipped for TCRbeta analysis as frozen whole blood, isolated PBMCs, or DNA extracted from either sample type. The CDR3 has 17 amino acids, counting the end cysteine and phenylalanine. Just the 51-base CDR3 DNA is kept, in frame starting at base 1. V ends up 4 bases short and J 0 bases short, with an unmatched junction base count of 4. CDR1 and CDR2 were assigned from the germline V gene as MDHEN and SYDVKM. The data belong to a study of blood T cell repertoires in COVID-19 (dated by TCRdb to the early 2020s). About the study as a whole: Samples from collaborators originated in the United States, Italy and Spain and spanned both the acute and convalescent phases of COVID-19. The dataset comprised deeply sampled blood TCRbeta repertoires from subjects exposed to, actively infected with, or recovered from COVID-19. The samples were drawn from the first 160 participants of the ongoing ImmuneRACE study and from about 1,200 subjects provided by 6 global collaborators. Where available, HLA class I and class II types were taken from metadata supplied by the sample provider and were not determined by assay-based typing. The material from the prospective study consisted of cDNA or gDNA derived from T cells, B-cell-depleted T cells, or PBMCs. Nearly every sample came with metadata listing a de-identified subject ID, COVID-19 status, age in years and sex. A freely available public database, intended as a resource for researchers studying the immune response to SARS-CoV-2, is where the repertoires were released. The investigation overall reported the following: How much clinical and demographic metadata was included differed by source and by participant, and the metadata was provided uncurated.

TCRbeta CDR3 regions were amplified from genomic DNA by means of the immunoSEQ Assay, a bias-controlled multiplex PCR. In the authors' own workflow: The number of nucleated cells in each sample was estimated by amplification of reference gene primers within the assay. To quantify the absolute abundance of each unique TCRbeta CDR3 rearrangement, sequence reads were collapsed and filtered. For each sample, productive Simpson clonality was calculated by taking the square root of Simpson's diversity index across productive rearrangements. In TCRdb, the immuneACCESS table is reduced to in-frame sequences with V and J assigned. These tables do not hold every clone; where another copy was compared, an unresolved V gene accounts for under half, and the others remain unexplained. That table supplies the V and J calls and clone size; D and trimming were determined from the DNA. Counted in this sample were some 130,000 clones; around four fifths of them appeared once. The biggest ten clones account for 11% of the sample.

The sequence is built from TRBV28 and TRBJ2-5, with 14 bases aligning to TRBD2. The source of this sequence is a man in his fifties or sixties who had recovered from COVID-19. The sample taken for sequencing was peripheral blood. The CDR3 region: CASSSGLAGVYQETQYF. The nucleotide sequence reads as follows: TGTGCCAGCAGTTCGGGACTAGCGGGGGTATACCAAGAGACCCAGTACTTC.